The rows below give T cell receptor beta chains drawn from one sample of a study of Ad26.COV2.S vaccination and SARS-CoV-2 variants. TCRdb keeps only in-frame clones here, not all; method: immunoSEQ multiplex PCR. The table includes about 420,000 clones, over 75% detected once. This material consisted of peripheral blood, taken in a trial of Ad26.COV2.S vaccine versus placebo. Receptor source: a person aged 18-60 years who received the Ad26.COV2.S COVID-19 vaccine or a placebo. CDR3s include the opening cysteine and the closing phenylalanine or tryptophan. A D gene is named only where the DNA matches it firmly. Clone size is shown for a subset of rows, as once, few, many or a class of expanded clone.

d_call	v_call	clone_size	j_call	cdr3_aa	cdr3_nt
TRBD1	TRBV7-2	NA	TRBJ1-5	CASSHRTGYSNQPQHF	TGTGCCAGCAGCCACCGGACAGGTTATAGCAATCAGCCCCAGCATTTT
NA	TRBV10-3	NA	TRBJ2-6	CAISAGLSGANVLTF	TGTGCCATCAGCGCAGGGTTGTCCGGGGCCAACGTCCTGACTTTC
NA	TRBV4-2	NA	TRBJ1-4	CASSQDQTALFF	TGTGCCAGCAGCCAAGATCAGACAGCACTGTTTTTT
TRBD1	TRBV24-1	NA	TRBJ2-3	CATSERQGWTTDTQYF	TGTGCCACCAGTGAACGACAGGGGTGGACCACAGATACGCAGTATTTT
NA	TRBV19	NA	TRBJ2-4	CASSGRTDLAKNIQYF	TGTGCCAGTAGTGGACGGACAGACCTAGCCAAAAACATTCAGTACTTC
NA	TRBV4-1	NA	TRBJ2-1	CASSQAYTDSSYNEQFF	TGCGCCAGCAGCCAGGCATATACAGATAGCTCCTACAATGAGCAGTTCTTC
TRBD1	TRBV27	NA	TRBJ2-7	CASSPRQGRPYEQYF	TGTGCCAGCAGCCCCCGACAGGGGAGGCCCTACGAGCAGTACTTC
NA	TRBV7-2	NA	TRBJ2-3	CASSPGGRTDTQYF	TGTGCCAGCAGCCCGGGGGGCCGAACAGATACGCAGTATTTT
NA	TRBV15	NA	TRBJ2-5	CATSRGEKRSKETQYF	TGTGCCACCAGCAGAGGAGAGAAAAGGTCCAAAGAGACCCAGTACTTC
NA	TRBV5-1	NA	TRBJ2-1	CASSLELGVSGNEQFF	TGCGCCAGCAGCTTGGAGTTGGGGGTGAGCGGGAATGAGCAGTTCTTC
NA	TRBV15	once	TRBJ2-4	CATSSTAIAKNIQYF	TGTGCCACCAGCAGCACAGCAATAGCCAAAAACATTCAGTACTTC